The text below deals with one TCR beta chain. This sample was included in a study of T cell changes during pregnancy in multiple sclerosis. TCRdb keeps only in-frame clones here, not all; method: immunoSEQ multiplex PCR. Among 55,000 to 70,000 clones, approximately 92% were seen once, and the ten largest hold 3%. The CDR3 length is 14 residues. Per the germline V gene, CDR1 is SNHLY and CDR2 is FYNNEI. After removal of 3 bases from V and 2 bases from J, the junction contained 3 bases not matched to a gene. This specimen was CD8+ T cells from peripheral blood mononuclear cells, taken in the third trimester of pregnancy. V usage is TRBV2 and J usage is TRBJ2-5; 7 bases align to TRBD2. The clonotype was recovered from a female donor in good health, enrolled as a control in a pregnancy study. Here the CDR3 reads CASSDWEGQETQYF. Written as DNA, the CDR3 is TGTGCCAGCAGTGACTGGGAGGGACAAGAGACCCAGTACTTC.